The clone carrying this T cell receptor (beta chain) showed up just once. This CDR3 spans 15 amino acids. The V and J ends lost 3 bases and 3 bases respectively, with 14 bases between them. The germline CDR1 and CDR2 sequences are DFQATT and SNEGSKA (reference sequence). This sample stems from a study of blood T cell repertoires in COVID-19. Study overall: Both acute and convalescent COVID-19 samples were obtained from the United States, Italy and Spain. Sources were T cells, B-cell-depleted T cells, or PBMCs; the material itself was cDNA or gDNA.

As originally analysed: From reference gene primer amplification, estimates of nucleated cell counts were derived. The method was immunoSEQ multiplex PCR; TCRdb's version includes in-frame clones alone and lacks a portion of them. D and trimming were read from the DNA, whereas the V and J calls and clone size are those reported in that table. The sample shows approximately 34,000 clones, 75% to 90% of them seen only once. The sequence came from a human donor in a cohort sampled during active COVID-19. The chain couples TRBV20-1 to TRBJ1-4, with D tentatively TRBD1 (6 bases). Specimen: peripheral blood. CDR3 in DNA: TGCAGTGCTAGTTTCACAGGGCAAGCTAATGAAAAACTGTTTTTT. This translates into CSASFTGQANEKLFF.